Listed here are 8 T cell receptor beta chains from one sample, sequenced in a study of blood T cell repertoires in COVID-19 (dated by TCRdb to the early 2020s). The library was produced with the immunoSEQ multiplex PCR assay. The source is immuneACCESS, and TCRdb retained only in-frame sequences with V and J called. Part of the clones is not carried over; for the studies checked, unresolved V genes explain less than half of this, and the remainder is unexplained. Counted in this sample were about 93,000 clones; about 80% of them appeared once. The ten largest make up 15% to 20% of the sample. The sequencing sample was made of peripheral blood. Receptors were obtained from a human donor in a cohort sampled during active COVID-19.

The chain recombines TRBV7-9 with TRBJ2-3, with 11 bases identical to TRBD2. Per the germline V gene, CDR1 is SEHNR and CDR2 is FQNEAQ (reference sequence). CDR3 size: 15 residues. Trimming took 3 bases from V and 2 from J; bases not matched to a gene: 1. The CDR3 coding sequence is TGTGCCAGCAGCTTGACTAGCGGGGTCACAGATACGCAGTATTTT. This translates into CASSLTSGVTDTQYF.

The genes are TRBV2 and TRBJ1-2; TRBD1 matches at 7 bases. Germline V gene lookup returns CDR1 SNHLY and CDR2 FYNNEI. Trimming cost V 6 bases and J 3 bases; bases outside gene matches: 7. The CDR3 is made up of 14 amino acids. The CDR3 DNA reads TGTGCCAGCAGGCGGGACAGCGGAGACTATGGCTACACCTTC. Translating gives CASRRDSGDYGYTF.

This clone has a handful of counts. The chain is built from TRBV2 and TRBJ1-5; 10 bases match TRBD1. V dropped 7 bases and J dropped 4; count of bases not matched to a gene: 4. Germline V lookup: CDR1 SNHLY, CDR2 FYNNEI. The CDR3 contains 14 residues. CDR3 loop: CASTGTGVNQPQHF. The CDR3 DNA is TGTGCCAGCACCGGGACAGGGGTTAATCAGCCCCAGCATTTT. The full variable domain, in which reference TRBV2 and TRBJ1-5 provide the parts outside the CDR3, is EPEVTQTPSHQVTQMGQEVILRCVPISNHLYFYWYRQILGQKVEFLVSFYNNEISEKSEIFDDQFSVERPDGSNFTLKIRSTKLEDSAMYFCASTGTGVNQPQHFGDGTRLSIL.

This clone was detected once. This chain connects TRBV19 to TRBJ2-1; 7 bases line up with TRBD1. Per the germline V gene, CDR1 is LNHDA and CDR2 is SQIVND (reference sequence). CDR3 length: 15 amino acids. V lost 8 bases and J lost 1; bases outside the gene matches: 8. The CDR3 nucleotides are TGTGCCAGTTCCGGGACAGCAATTTCCTACAATGAGCAGTTCTTC. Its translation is CASSGTAISYNEQFF. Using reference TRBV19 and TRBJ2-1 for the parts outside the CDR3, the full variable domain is DGGITQSPKYLFRKEGQNVTLSCEQNLNHDAMYWYRQDPGQGLRLIYYSQIVNDFQKGDIAEGYSVSREKKESFPLTVTSAQKNPTAFYLCASSGTAISYNEQFFGPGTRLTVL.

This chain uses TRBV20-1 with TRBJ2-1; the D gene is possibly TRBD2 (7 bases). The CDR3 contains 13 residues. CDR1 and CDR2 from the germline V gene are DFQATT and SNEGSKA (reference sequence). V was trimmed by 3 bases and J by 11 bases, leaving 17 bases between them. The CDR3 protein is CSASTTGGSKQFF. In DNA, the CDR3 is TGCAGTGCTAGTACCACGGGGGGCTCAAAGCAGTTCTTC.

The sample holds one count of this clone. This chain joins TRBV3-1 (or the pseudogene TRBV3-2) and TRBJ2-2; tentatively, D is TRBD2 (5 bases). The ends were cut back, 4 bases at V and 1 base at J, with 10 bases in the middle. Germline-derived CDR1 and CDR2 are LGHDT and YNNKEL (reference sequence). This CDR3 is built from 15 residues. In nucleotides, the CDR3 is TGTGCCAGCAGCCCCCTTGCGGGGAACACCGGGGAGCTGTTTTTT. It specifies CASSPLAGNTGELFF.

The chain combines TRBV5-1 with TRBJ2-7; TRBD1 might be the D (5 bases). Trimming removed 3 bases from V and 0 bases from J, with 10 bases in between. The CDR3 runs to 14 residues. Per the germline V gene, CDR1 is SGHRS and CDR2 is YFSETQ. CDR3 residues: CASSSPDSSYEQYF. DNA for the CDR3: TGCGCCAGCAGCTCTCCCGACAGCTCCTACGAGCAGTACTTC.

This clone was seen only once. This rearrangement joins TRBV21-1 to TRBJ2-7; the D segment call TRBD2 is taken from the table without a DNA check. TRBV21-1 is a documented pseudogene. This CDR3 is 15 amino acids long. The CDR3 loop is CASRKGSGSSYEQYF. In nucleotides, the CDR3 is TGTGCCAGCCGGAAGGGGAGCGGGAGCTCCTACGAGCAGTACTTC.